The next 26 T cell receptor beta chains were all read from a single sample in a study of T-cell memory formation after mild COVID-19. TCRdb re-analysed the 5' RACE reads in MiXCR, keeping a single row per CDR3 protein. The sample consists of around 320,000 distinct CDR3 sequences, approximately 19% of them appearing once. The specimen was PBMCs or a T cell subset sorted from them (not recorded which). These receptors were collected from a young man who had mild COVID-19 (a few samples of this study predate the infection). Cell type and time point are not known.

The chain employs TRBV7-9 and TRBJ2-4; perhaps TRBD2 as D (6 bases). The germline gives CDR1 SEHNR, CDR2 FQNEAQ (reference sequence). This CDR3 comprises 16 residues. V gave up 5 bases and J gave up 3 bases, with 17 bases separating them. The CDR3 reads CASSPKEGEVKNIQYF. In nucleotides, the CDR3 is TGTGCCAGCAGCCCCAAGGAGGGTGAGGTCAAAAACATTCAGTACTTC.

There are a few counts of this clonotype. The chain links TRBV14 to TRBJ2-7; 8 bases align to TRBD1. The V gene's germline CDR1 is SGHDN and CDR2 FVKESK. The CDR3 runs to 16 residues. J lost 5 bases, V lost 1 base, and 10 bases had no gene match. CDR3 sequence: CASSQVHRGYYNEQYF. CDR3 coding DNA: TGTGCCAGCAGCCAAGTGCACAGGGGGTATTACAACGAGCAGTACTTC.

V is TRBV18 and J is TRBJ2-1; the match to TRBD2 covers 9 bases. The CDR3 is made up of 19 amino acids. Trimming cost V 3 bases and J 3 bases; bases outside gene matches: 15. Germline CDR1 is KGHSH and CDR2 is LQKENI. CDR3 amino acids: CASSPLPALSSGGYNEQFF. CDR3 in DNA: TGTGCCAGCTCACCGCTCCCCGCACTAAGTAGCGGGGGCTACAATGAGCAGTTCTTC.

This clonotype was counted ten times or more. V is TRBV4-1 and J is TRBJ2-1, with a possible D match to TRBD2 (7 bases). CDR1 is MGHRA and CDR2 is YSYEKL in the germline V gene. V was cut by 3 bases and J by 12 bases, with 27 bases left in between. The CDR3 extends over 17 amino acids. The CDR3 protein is CASSHEPTGSRGLGQFF. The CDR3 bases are TGCGCCAGCAGCCACGAACCGACAGGATCGCGGGGGCTTGGGCAGTTCTTC.

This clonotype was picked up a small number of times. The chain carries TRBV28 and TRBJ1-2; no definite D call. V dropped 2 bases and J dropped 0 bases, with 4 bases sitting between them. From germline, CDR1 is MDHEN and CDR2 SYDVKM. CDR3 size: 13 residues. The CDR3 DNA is TGTGCCAGCAGTTTAAGGACTAACTATGGCTACACCTTC. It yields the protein CASSLRTNYGYTF.

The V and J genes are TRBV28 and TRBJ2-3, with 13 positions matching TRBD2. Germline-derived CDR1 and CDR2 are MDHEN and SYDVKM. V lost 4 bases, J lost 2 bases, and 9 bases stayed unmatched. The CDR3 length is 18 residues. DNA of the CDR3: TGTGCCAGCAGTTATTTACGACTAGCGGGGGGAACCACAGATACGCAGTATTTT. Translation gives CASSYLRLAGGTTDTQYF.

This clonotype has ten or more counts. CDR3 sequence (DNA): TGCGCCAGCAGTCACCTGGACCGGAGGGGCAATCAGCCCCAGCATTTT. Residues: CASSHLDRRGNQPQHF. This rearrangement joins TRBV23-1 to TRBJ1-5; no reliable D call. TRBV23-1 qualifies as an ORF whose function is uncertain. Trimming took 3 bases from V and 2 from J, leaving 14 bases between them. This CDR3 has 16 residues.

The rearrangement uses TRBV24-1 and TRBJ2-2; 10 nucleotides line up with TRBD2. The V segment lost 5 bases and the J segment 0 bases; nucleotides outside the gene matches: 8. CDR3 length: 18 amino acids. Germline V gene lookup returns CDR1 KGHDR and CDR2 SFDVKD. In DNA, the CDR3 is TGTGCCACCAGTGGCGGCAGCGGGGGGGTTTCGAACACCGGGGAGCTGTTTTTT. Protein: CATSGGSGGVSNTGELFF.

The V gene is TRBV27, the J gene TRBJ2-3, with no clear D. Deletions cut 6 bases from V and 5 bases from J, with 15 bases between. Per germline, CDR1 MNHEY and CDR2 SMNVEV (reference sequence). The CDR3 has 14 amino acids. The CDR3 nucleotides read TGTGCCAGCAGGCTGATGGGCTCGAAAGATACGCAGTATTTT. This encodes CASRLMGSKDTQYF.

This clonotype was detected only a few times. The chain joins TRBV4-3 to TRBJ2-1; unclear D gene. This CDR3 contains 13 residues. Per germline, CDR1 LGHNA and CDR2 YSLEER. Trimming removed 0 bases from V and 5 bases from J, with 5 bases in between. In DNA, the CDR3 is TGCGCCAGCAGCCAAGAACAGAACAATGAGCAGTTCTTC. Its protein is CASSQEQNNEQFF.

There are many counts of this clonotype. CDR3 sequence: CASSFNTYEQYV. CDR3 nucleotide sequence: TGTGCCAGCAGTTTTAACACCTACGAGCAGTACGTC. The rearrangement joins TRBV12-3 or TRBV12-4 to TRBJ2-7, with D uncertain. Trimming took 3 bases from V and 2 from J, leaving 5 bases between them. This CDR3 comprises 12 residues.

The CDR3 DNA follows: TGCGCCAGCAGCCCCGGTCCCACCCTCAACAATGAGCAGTTCTTC. This gives the protein CASSPGPTLNNEQFF. This chain joins TRBV5-1 and TRBJ2-1; D is ambiguous. Germline lookup yields CDR1 SGHRS and CDR2 YFSETQ. The CDR3 has 15 amino acids. Trimming left V 4 bases short and J 5 bases short, with 16 bases between.

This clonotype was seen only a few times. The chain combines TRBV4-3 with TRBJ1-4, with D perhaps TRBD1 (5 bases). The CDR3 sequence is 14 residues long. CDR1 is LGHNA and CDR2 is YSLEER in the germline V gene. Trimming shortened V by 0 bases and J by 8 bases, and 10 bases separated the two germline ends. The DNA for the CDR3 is TGCGCCAGCAGCCAAGAGGCAGGGCCCGAAAAACTGTTTTTT. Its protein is CASSQEAGPEKLFF.

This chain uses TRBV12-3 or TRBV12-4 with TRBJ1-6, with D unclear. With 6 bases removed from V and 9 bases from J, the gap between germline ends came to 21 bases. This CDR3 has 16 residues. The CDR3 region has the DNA TGTGCCAGCAGCCCCATATGGGCGGGTCCTTTTTCACCCCTCCACTTT. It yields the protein CASSPIWAGPFSPLHF.

The chain's CDR3 is CASSQRQHQETQYF. The CDR3 nucleotides are TGTGCCAGCAGCCAAAGACAGCACCAAGAGACCCAGTACTTC. J is TRBJ2-5 and V is TRBV7-9; D is perhaps TRBD1 (5 bases). Trimming removed 5 bases at V and 0 bases at J, with 10 bases between. Germline CDR1 SEHNR, CDR2 FQNEAQ (reference sequence). This CDR3 region has 14 residues.

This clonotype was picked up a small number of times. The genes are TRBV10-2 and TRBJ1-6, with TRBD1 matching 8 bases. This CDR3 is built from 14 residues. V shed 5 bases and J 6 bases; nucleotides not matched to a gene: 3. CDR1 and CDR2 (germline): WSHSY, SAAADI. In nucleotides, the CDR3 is TGCGCCAGCAGTTTGGACAGGGTTAATTCACCCCTCCACTTT. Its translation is CASSLDRVNSPLHF.

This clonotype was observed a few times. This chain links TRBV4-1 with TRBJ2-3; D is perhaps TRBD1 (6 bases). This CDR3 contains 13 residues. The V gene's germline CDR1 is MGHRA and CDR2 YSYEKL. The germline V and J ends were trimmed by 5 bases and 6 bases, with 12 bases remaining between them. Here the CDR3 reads CASSGGAGDTQYF. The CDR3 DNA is TGCGCCAGCAGCGGGGGCGCAGGGGATACGCAGTATTTT.

Here the CDR3 reads CARINEQFF. CDR3 bases: TGTGCCAGGATCAATGAGCAGTTCTTC. This chain uses TRBV28 with TRBJ2-1; D call uncertain. The CDR3 loop spans 9 amino acids. In germline, CDR1 is MDHEN, CDR2 SYDVKM. Trimming pared 9 bases from V and 6 bases from J, leaving 3 bases between.

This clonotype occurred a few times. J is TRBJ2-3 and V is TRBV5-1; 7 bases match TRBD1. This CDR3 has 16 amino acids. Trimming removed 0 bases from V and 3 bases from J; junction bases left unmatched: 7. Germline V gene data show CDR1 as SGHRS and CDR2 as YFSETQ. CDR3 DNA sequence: TGCGCCAGCAGCTTGGGGGCAGGGGGAATTACAGATACGCAGTATTTT. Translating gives CASSLGAGGITDTQYF.

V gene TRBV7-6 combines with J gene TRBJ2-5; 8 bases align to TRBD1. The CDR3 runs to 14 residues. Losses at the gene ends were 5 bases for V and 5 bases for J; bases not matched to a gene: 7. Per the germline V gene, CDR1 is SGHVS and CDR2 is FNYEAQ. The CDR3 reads CASSKGQAGETQYF. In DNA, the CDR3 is TGTGCCAGCAGCAAGGGACAGGCGGGGGAGACCCAGTACTTC.

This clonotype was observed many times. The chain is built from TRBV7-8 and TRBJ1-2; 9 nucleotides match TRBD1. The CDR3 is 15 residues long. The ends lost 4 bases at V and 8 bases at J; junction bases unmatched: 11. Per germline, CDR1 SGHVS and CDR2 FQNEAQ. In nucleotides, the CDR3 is TGTGCCAGCAGCTCAGGGGACAGGGCTAGTTACGGCTACACCTTC. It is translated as CASSSGDRASYGYTF. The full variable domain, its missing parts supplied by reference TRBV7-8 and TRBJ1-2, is GAGVSQSPRYKVAKRGQDVALRCDPISGHVSLFWYQQALGQGPEFLTYFQNEAQLDKSGLPSDRFFAERPEGSVSTLKIQRTQQEDSAVYLCASSSGDRASYGYTFGSGTRLTVV.

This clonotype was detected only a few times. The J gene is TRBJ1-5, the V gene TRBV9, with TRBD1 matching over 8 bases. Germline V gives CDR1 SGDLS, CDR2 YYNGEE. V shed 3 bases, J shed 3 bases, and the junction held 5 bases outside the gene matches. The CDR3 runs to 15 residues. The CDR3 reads CASSATGAFNQPQHF. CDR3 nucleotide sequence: TGTGCCAGCAGCGCGACAGGGGCGTTCAATCAGCCCCAGCATTTT. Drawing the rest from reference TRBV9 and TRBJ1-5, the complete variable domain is DSGVTQTPKHLITATGQRVTLRCSPRSGDLSVYWYQQSLDQGLQFLIQYYNGEERAKGNILERFSAQQFPDLHSELNLSSLELGDSALYFCASSATGAFNQPQHFGDGTRLSIL.

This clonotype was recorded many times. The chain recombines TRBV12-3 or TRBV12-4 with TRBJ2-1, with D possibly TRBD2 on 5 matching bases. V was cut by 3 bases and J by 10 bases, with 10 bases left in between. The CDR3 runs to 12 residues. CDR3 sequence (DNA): TGTGCCAGCAGTTTTGGTGGCGGGGAGCAGTTCTTC. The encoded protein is CASSFGGGEQFF.

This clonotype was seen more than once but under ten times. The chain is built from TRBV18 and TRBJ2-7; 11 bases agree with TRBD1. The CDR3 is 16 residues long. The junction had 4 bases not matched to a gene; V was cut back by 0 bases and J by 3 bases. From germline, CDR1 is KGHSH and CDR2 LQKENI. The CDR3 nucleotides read TGTGCCAGCTCACCACCGGGGGGACAGGGGGTCTACGAGCAGTACTTC. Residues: CASSPPGGQGVYEQYF.

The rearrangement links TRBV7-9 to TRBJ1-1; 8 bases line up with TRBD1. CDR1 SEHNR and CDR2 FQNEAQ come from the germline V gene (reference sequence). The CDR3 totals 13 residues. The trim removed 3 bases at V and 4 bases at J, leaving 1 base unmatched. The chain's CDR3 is CASSFGQGTEAFF. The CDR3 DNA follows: TGTGCCAGCAGCTTCGGACAGGGCACTGAAGCTTTCTTT.

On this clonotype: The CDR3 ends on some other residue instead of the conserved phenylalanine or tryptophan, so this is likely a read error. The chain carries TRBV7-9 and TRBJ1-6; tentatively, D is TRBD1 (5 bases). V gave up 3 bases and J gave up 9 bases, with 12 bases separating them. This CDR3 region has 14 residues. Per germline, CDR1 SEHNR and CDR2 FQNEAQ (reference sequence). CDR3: CASSFEGKSSPLHC. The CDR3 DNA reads TGTGCCAGCAGCTTTGAGGGGAAGTCTTCACCCCTCCACTGT.